This paragraph reports one TCR beta chain. Its antigen has not been determined. Base qualities were left out, and no much larger clone turns up one base away. This record belongs to a study of beta chain features in type 1 diabetes (dated by TCRdb to about 2018). Looking at the study overall: No differences in mean age, gender distribution, total cell number or subset yield were found between patients and healthy donors. Across all samples, some 99 million sorted cells were examined, and cell number per subset correlated strongly with RNA yield. In the study, TCRB repertoires of sorted circulating CD4+ T cell subsets from recently diagnosed type 1 diabetes patients were compared with those of matched healthy donors. Whereas all 30 or so donors provided naive and central memory subsets, regulatory and stem cell-like memory subsets were isolated from just 8 patients and about eight healthy donors. The study at large found these results: Patients with type 1 diabetes made fewer insertions and deleted more nucleotides at VDJ recombination sites, implying thymic rearrangement abnormalities. Because cDNA was sequenced instead of genomic DNA, activated cells with high expression could be over-represented, although the groups did not differ in activation or CD3 levels. Naive, central memory and regulatory TCRB repertoires appeared more similar among patients than among healthy donors. A moderate but significant shortening of TCRB CDR3 length was observed in type 1 diabetes patients in all four CD4+ subsets. Shorter templates might be favored by PCR, yet because patient and control samples were amplified and corrected together, any such skew would affect both groups equally. Only small numbers of individuals were included in the HLA sub-analyses, which left unresolved whether HLA type had any influence on TCRB rearrangement.

From each donor, a single peripheral blood sample of about 116 mL on average was drawn into heparinised tubes. Naive, central memory, regulatory and stem cell-like memory CD4+ T cells were sorted on a BD FACSAria II using a panel including CD45RO, CCR7, CD25, CD127, CD95 and CD27. Every sorted population had a purity above 95%. PBMCs were isolated immediately by Lymphoprep density gradient centrifugation and stained directly without culture. So that batch effects would be minimized, each experiment stained and sorted samples in pairs, pairing one healthy donor with one patient. CDR1 and CDR2 (SNHLY, FYNNEI) derive from the germline V gene. V is shortened by 5 bases, J by 4 bases, and the region joining them spans 20 bases. The CDR3 contains 17 residues, cysteine and phenylalanine counted. This entry keeps only the CDR3 DNA: 51 bases, framed from base 1. The entire isolated RNA was reverse transcribed using the High Capacity cDNA Reverse Transcription Kit, and thus expressed TCRB transcripts were sequenced. Deep immunoSEQ sequencing was applied to naive, central memory and regulatory T cell samples, giving an average of about 3.6 million total reads per sample. Sorted cells were lysed in RLT buffer, and RNA was extracted using DNase-treated RNeasy Micro or Mini kits according to cell number. Each cell subset was processed separately to prevent cross-contamination, with patient and healthy donor samples processed together. The immunoSEQ multiplex PCR was used to amplify TCRB sequences from cDNA, yielding 87-bp fragments that span the CDR3 region. Amplicons were sequenced on the Illumina HiSeq platform. On the authors' methods: PCR bias was computationally corrected using synthetic template baselines, reads within Hamming distance 2 were collapsed, and singletons that could not be merged were discarded. Reads were aligned against IMGT so that V, D and J genes, CDR3 length and insertions or deletions at six rearrangement sites could be assigned. Within each subset, clonotype counts were normalized to the number of sorted cells before true diversity and Gini coefficients were calculated with the tcR R package. The overlap coefficient, calculated on TCRB nucleotide sequences, was used to measure repertoire sharing. As a proxy for the pre-selection repertoire, out-of-frame TCRB sequences from naive cells were analyzed. TCRdb provides this immuneACCESS table in a form limited to in-frame rearrangements. Some clones are lacking; in checked studies, under half of them reflect an unresolved V gene, and why the rest are absent is not known. V, J and clone size are those of that table, while D and trimming were read from the DNA. The sample table contains fewer than 900,000 clones; only one count was recorded for under 20% of them. The top ten clones comprise about 0.02% of the sample.

This chain joins TRBV2 to TRBJ1-4; the best D guess is TRBD1, with 5 bases matching. This TCR was recovered from a woman aged 18-29 years in good health. Sequenced sample: naive CD4+ T cells from blood. Taken with the paper, the label for cell subset or site translates to: true naive CD4+ T cells. The DNA sequence follows: TGTGCCAGCAGTTCAAACTCCCAGGGACGGGGTAATGAAAAACTGTTTTTT. Its protein is CASSSNSQGRGNEKLFF.